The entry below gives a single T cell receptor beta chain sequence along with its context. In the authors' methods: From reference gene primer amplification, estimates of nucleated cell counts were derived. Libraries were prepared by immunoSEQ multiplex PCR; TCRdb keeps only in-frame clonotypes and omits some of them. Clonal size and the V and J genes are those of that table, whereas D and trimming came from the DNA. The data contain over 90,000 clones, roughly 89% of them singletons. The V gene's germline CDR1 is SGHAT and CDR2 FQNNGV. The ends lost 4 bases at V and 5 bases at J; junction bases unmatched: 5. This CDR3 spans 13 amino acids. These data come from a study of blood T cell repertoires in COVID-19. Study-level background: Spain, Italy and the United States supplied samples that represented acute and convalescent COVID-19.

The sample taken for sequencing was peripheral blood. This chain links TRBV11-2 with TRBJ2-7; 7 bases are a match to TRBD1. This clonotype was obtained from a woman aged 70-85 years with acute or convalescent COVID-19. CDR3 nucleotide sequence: TGTGCCAGCAGCTCGGGACAGAGAGACGAGCAGTACTTC. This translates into CASSSGQRDEQYF.